These 28 T cell receptor beta chains originate from one sample sequenced in a study of T cell responses to AZD1222 COVID-19 vaccine. Assay: immunoSEQ multiplex PCR; the TCRdb copy retains only in-frame clones and omits some. The sample has 150,000 to 180,000 clones, around 85% seen once. The material was peripheral blood, obtained on day 0 of MenACWY control vaccination. The receptors were gathered from an adult in good health.

The chain is built from TRBV5-4 and TRBJ2-2; unclear D gene. Deletions cut 4 bases from V and 4 bases from J, with 17 bases between. The CDR3 covers 16 residues. Germline CDR1 is SGHNT and CDR2 is YYREEE (reference sequence). CDR3 sequence: CASSPRPRLITGELFF. The CDR3 DNA sequence: TGTGCCAGCAGCCCCCGGCCCCGGTTGATCACCGGGGAGCTGTTTTTT.

The chain is built from TRBV5-6 and TRBJ2-3; TRBD2 matches at 7 bases. The CDR3 has 14 residues. V gave up 5 bases and J gave up 4 bases; unmatched junction bases: 7. The germline V gene encodes CDR1 SGHDT and CDR2 YYEEEE. CDR3 nucleotide sequence: TGTGCCAGCAGTTTGAGAGCGGGGCCAGATACGCAGTATTTT. The encoded protein is CASSLRAGPDTQYF. The full variable domain, with the rest looked up from reference TRBV5-6 and TRBJ2-3, is DAGVTQSPTHLIKTRGQQVTLRCSPKSGHDTVSWYQQALGQGPQFIFQYYEEEERQRGNFPDRFSGHQFPNYSSELNVNALLLGDSALYLCASSLRAGPDTQYFGPGTRLTVL.

This clone showed up just a few times. V and J are TRBV5-6 and TRBJ1-2; TRBD1 is a possible D gene (6 bases). Germline CDR1 SGHDT, CDR2 YYEEEE. V was shortened by 0 bases and J by 4 bases, with 13 bases between the two germline ends. This CDR3 is 15 amino acids long. CDR3 sequence (DNA): TGTGCCAGCAGCTTGGGGACAGAGCCCTCCTATGGCTACACCTTC. It yields the protein CASSLGTEPSYGYTF. Full variable domain (outside the CDR3, taken from reference TRBV5-6 and TRBJ1-2): DAGVTQSPTHLIKTRGQQVTLRCSPKSGHDTVSWYQQALGQGPQFIFQYYEEEERQRGNFPDRFSGHQFPNYSSELNVNALLLGDSALYLCASSLGTEPSYGYTFGSGTRLTVV.

The V gene is TRBV5-1, the J gene TRBJ2-2; 7 positions match TRBD1. The junction had 7 bases not matched to a gene; V was cut back by 4 bases and J by 4 bases. This CDR3 comprises 15 residues. Germline V gives CDR1 SGHRS, CDR2 YFSETQ. The CDR3 DNA reads TGCGCCAGCAGCGGAGGATCAGGGGGCACCGGGGAGCTGTTTTTT. Its translation is CASSGGSGGTGELFF.

The chain has TRBV2 and TRBJ2-3, with D hard to call. The CDR3 length is 13 residues. CDR1 and CDR2 (germline): SNHLY, FYNNEI. The CDR3: CSVGIMHGDTQYF. The CDR3 DNA is TGTTCGGTTGGGATTATGCACGGGGATACGCAGTATTTT.

J is TRBJ1-1 and V is TRBV5-8; unclear D gene. This CDR3 is 12 amino acids long. V lost 1 base to trimming and J lost 2 bases, with 3 bases between them. The germline gives CDR1 SGHTS, CDR2 YDEGEE. CDR3 sequence: CASSLTNTEAFF. The CDR3 bases are TGTGCCAGCAGCTTGACCAACACTGAAGCTTTCTTT. The entire variable domain, with the rest obtained from reference TRBV5-8 and TRBJ1-1, is as follows: EAGVTQSPTHLIKTRGQQATLRCSPISGHTSVYWYQQALGLGLQFLLWYDEGEERNRGNFPPRFSGRQFPNYSSELNVNALELEDSALYLCASSLTNTEAFFGQGTRLTVV.

The chain carries TRBV4-1 and TRBJ2-4; 10 bases map to TRBD1. V gave up 4 bases and J gave up 7 bases; unmatched junction bases: 1. Per the germline V gene, CDR1 is MGHRA and CDR2 is YSYEKL. This CDR3 contains 13 residues. CDR3 nucleotides: TGCGCCAGCAGCCTGGGACAGGGGAACATTCAGTACTTC. Translation: CASSLGQGNIQYF.

This chain joins TRBV29-1 and TRBJ1-1, with a weak D call TRBD1 (6 bases). CDR1 SQVTM and CDR2 ANQGSEA come from the germline V gene. The germline V and J ends were trimmed by 6 bases and 2 bases, with 10 bases remaining between them. The CDR3 totals 12 residues. Written as DNA, the CDR3 is TGCAGCGTGAACAGGGATAACACTGAAGCTTTCTTT. This translates into CSVNRDNTEAFF.

The rearrangement links TRBV3-1 (or the pseudogene TRBV3-2) to TRBJ1-1, with 8 bases identical to TRBD1. The V gene end was trimmed by 4 bases and the J gene end by 4 bases; junction bases not matched to a gene: 14. Germline-derived CDR1 and CDR2 are LGHDT and YNNKEL (reference sequence). CDR3 length: 17 amino acids. CDR3 DNA sequence: TGTGCCAGCAGCCTCCCAGTCTCAGGGGGCCGTGGCACTGAAGCTTTCTTT. This translates into CASSLPVSGGRGTEAFF.

The chain joins TRBV10-3 to TRBJ2-1, with TRBD1 matching 9 bases. Germline CDR1 ENHRY, CDR2 SYGVKD. The trim removed 3 bases at V and 9 bases at J, leaving 12 bases unmatched. The CDR3 totals 16 residues. CDR3 region: CAISDSPGTGSPEQFF. The CDR3 nucleotides read TGTGCCATCAGTGATTCTCCCGGGACAGGGTCTCCTGAGCAGTTCTTC.

This chain joins TRBV24-1 and TRBJ2-1, with D possibly being TRBD1 (6 bases). Germline loops: CDR1 KGHDR, CDR2 SFDVKD. V lost 5 bases, J lost 1 base, and 14 bases lay in between. The CDR3 is 16 residues long. This CDR3 is CATSAQGRGSYNEQFF. CDR3 coding DNA: TGTGCCACCAGTGCCCAAGGCAGGGGTTCCTACAATGAGCAGTTCTTC.

The chain carries TRBV20-1 and TRBJ1-1; D remains unclear. The CDR3 is 10 amino acids. Trimming shortened V by 6 bases and J by 8 bases, and 10 bases separated the two germline ends. CDR1 is DFQATT and CDR2 is SNEGSKA in the germline V gene (reference sequence). CDR3 residues: CSAGRLEAFF. The CDR3 DNA sequence: TGCAGTGCCGGGAGGCTAGAAGCTTTCTTT.

The chain uses TRBV5-4 and TRBJ2-1; D call uncertain. The length of the CDR3 is 15 residues. Trimming removed 0 bases at V and 3 bases at J, with 10 bases between. The germline gives CDR1 SGHNT, CDR2 YYREEE (reference sequence). The CDR3 here is CASSLGVSGYNEQFF. The CDR3 region has the DNA TGTGCCAGCAGCTTGGGAGTTTCGGGCTACAATGAGCAGTTCTTC.

The rearrangement uses TRBV12-3 or TRBV12-4 and TRBJ2-3, with no clear D. CDR3 length: 12 residues. V lost 5 bases and J 2 bases, leaving 5 bases between the germline ends. The CDR3 region has the DNA TGTGCCAGCAGTCCGAACACAGATACGCAGTATTTT. The encoded protein is CASSPNTDTQYF.

The gene calls are TRBV4-3 and TRBJ2-2, with a weak D call TRBD1 (5 bases). The CDR3 extends over 15 amino acids. CDR1 LGHNA and CDR2 YSLEER come from the germline V gene. The ends were cut back, 1 base at V and 3 bases at J, with 9 bases in the middle. The CDR3 loop is CASSQVVRDTGELFF. CDR3 DNA sequence: TGCGCCAGCAGCCAAGTTGTCAGGGACACCGGGGAGCTGTTTTTT.

The chain joins TRBV18 to TRBJ1-4; D possibly corresponds to TRBD1 (6 bases). Germline V gives CDR1 KGHSH, CDR2 LQKENI. V gave up 1 base and J gave up 0 bases, with 9 bases separating them. This CDR3 contains 16 residues. For the CDR3, the DNA is TGTGCCAGCTCACCACAACAGGGCGCAACTAATGAAAAACTGTTTTTT. This sequence encodes CASSPQQGATNEKLFF.

This chain links TRBV6-5 with TRBJ1-6, with D unresolved. The length of the CDR3 is 15 residues. CDR1 MNHEY and CDR2 SVGAGI come from the germline V gene. Trimming cost V 6 bases and J 8 bases, with 17 bases left between them. The CDR3 reads CASSRREPLYSPLHF. In DNA, the CDR3 is TGTGCCAGCAGCCGACGTGAACCTCTGTATTCACCCCTCCACTTT.

The chain joins TRBV27 to TRBJ1-4; D gene unclear. The germline V gene has CDR1 MNHEY and CDR2 SMNVEV (reference sequence). The CDR3 totals 14 residues. V was clipped by 1 base and J by 10 bases, with 13 bases between them. The CDR3 DNA reads TGTGCCAGCAGTTTATTTGGGAATGATGGAAAACTGTTTTTT. It codes for CASSLFGNDGKLFF.

CDR3 coding DNA: TGCGCCAGCAGCTTGGTGGCAGGGGGTGACACTGAAGCTTTCTTT. It codes for CASSLVAGGDTEAFF. The gene calls are TRBV5-1 and TRBJ1-1, with 7 bases lining up with TRBD1. Trimming at V came to 0 bases and at J to 3 bases, leaving 5 bases not matched to a gene. Germline V CDR1 and CDR2: SGHRS, YFSETQ. This CDR3 is built from 15 residues. The variable domain in full, completed from reference TRBV5-1 and TRBJ1-1, reads KAGVTQTPRYLIKTRGQQVTLSCSPISGHRSVSWYQQTPGQGLQFLFEYFSETQRNKGNFPGRFSGRQFSNSRSEMNVSTLELGDSALYLCASSLVAGGDTEAFFGQGTRLTVV.

A note on this clone: At one boundary the junction diverges from the germline segment, which might be a read error. The J gene is TRBJ2-3, the V gene TRBV7-7; TRBD2 aligns across 10 bases. The germline V gene has CDR1 SSHAT and CDR2 FNYEAQ (reference sequence). The CDR3 consists of 15 residues. CDR3 bases: TGTGCTAGCAGCTCATCTAGCGGGAGAGCAGATACGCAGTATTTT. Translating gives CASSSSSGRADTQYF.

The V call is TRBV5-1, the J call TRBJ2-3; D unclear. V lost 4 bases, J lost 3 bases, and 12 bases lay in between. Germline V gene data show CDR1 as SGHRS and CDR2 as YFSETQ. The CDR3 is 14 residues long. CDR3 sequence: CASSLPDSTDTQYF. The CDR3 DNA sequence: TGCGCCAGCAGCCTACCAGACTCGACAGATACGCAGTATTTT.

This clone was detected only a few times. V is TRBV5-1 and J is TRBJ2-7; D gene ambiguous. Germline V gives CDR1 SGHRS, CDR2 YFSETQ. Trimming shortened V by 0 bases and J by 0 bases, and 10 bases separated the two germline ends. The CDR3 is made up of 15 amino acids. CDR3 in DNA: TGCGCCAGCAGCTTGGGAGGAGCGTTCTCCTACGAGCAGTACTTC. Protein sequence: CASSLGGAFSYEQYF.

The genes are TRBV19 and TRBJ2-7; D tentatively reads TRBD1 or TRBD2 (6 bases each). Germline lookup yields CDR1 LNHDA and CDR2 SQIVND (reference sequence). This CDR3 has 16 residues. Trimming cost V 5 bases and J 3 bases, with 20 bases left between them. CDR3 sequence reads: CASSYRKQGGHYEQYF. The CDR3 DNA is TGTGCCAGTAGTTACCGTAAACAGGGAGGACACTACGAGCAGTACTTC.

The chain is built from TRBV25-1 and TRBJ1-3, with no clear D. V lost 2 bases and J 3 bases, leaving 5 bases between the germline ends. The germline gives CDR1 MGHDK, CDR2 SYGVNS. CDR3 size: 13 residues. The CDR3 sequence: CASSEGYGNTIYF. CDR3 DNA sequence: TGTGCCAGCAGTGAAGGTTATGGAAACACCATATATTTT.

The table lists this clone with a few counts. This sequence joins TRBV5-1 and TRBJ2-2; D perhaps matches TRBD2 (5 bases). Trimming pared 0 bases from V and 4 bases from J, leaving 13 bases between. The CDR3 totals 16 residues. Germline V gene lookup returns CDR1 SGHRS and CDR2 YFSETQ. DNA for the CDR3: TGCGCCAGCAGCTTGGGGCAGTTGAGCGGCACCGGGGAGCTGTTTTTT. Translated, it gives CASSLGQLSGTGELFF.

A word on this clone: The junction departs from the called germline gene at one end, perhaps through a read error. V is TRBV5-1 and J is TRBJ2-1; D is ambiguous. Germline values: CDR1 SGHRS, CDR2 YFSETQ. The CDR3 has 11 amino acids. The CDR3 protein is CASRLGYEQFF. The CDR3 coding sequence is TGCGCCAGCAGGTTGGGTTACGAGCAGTTCTTC.

V is TRBV7-3 and J is TRBJ2-1, with 9 bases matching TRBD1. CDR3 size: 17 residues. Germline V CDR1 and CDR2: SGHTA, FQGTGA. With 5 bases clipped from V and 4 bases from J, the junction kept 12 bases outside the gene matches. The CDR3 DNA sequence: TGTGCCAGCAGCCCCTATGGGGGACAGGGACTTTACAATGAGCAGTTCTTC. This translates into CASSPYGGQGLYNEQFF.

J is TRBJ1-2 and V is TRBV2; TRBD1 matches at 7 bases. With V trimmed by 2 bases and J by 4 bases, 7 bases remained unmatched. Germline loops: CDR1 SNHLY, CDR2 FYNNEI. The CDR3 spans 15 residues. This chain's CDR3 is CASSENPGQLYGYTF. Written as DNA, the CDR3 is TGTGCCAGCAGTGAAAATCCGGGACAGCTCTATGGCTACACCTTC.